These 20 T cell receptor beta chains came from one sample sequenced in a study of response to subunit inactivated influenza vaccine. Via MiXCR, TCRdb re-called the RT-PCR reads, giving one row per CDR3 protein. The table shows 500,000 or so distinct CDR3 sequences, with more than 15% occurring only once. The source was CD4+ T cells sorted from PBMCs, collected about 24 months after vaccination. The receptors were sampled from a man between 50 and 70 years old who received an inactivated influenza vaccine.

This clonotype has just a few counts. The chain has TRBV24-1 and TRBJ1-2; tentatively, D is TRBD1 (6 bases). Germline CDR1 reads KGHDR; CDR2 reads SFDVKD. There are 15 residues in the CDR3. Trimming took 1 base from V and 3 from J, leaving 11 bases between them. This CDR3 is CATSDFRGQDYGYTF. The CDR3 DNA sequence: TGTGCCACCAGTGATTTCCGGGGGCAGGACTATGGCTACACCTTC.

The chain couples TRBV29-1 to TRBJ2-5, with 8 bases aligning to TRBD2. The CDR3 has 15 amino acids. Trimming cost V 6 bases and J 5 bases; bases outside gene matches: 14. The germline V gene has CDR1 SQVTM and CDR2 ANQGSEA. CDR3 residues: CSVQGSSGSSETQYF. CDR3 in DNA: TGCAGCGTCCAAGGATCAAGCGGGAGCTCGGAGACCCAGTACTTC. The complete variable domain, with remaining parts taken from reference TRBV29-1 and TRBJ2-5, reads SAVISQKPSRDICQRGTSLTIQCQVDSQVTMMFWYRQQPGQSLTLIATANQGSEATYESGFVIDKFPISRPNLTFSTLTVSNMSPEDSSIYLCSVQGSSGSSETQYFGPGTRLLVL.

This clonotype was observed at least ten times. V gene TRBV6-1 combines with J gene TRBJ1-2, with a weak D call TRBD1 (5 bases). V gave up 7 bases and J gave up 6 bases, with 18 bases separating them. This CDR3 spans 14 amino acids. Germline loops: CDR1 MNHNS, CDR2 SASEGT. The DNA of the CDR3 is TGTGCCAGCACCGCCTCGGGGGGGTGGGATGGCTACACCTTC. It codes for CASTASGGWDGYTF.

This clonotype was picked up many times. The rearrangement links TRBV7-9 to TRBJ1-3, with D unresolved. CDR3 length: 12 amino acids. The V and J ends lost 4 bases and 3 bases respectively, with 4 bases between them. CDR1 SEHNR and CDR2 FQNEAQ come from the germline V gene (reference sequence). This CDR3 is CASSSIGNTIYF. The CDR3 DNA reads TGTGCCAGCAGCTCTATTGGAAACACCATATATTTT. Full variable domain (missing parts from reference TRBV7-9 and TRBJ1-3): DTGVSQNPRHKITKRGQNVTFRCDPISEHNRLYWYRQTLGQGPEFLTYFQNEAQLEKSRLLSDRFSAERPKGSFSTLEIQRTEQGDSAMYLCASSSIGNTIYFGEGSWLTVV.

This clonotype was seen only a few times. This rearrangement joins TRBV28 to TRBJ2-2, with unresolved D. In germline, CDR1 is MDHEN, CDR2 SYDVKM. The CDR3 has 14 residues. Trimming stripped 3 bases from V and 7 bases from J, with 12 bases between. The CDR3 DNA is TGTGCCAGCAGTTTTCGCGTTTATGGCGGGGAGCTGTTTTTT. Its translation: CASSFRVYGGELFF.

The chain joins TRBV7-8 to TRBJ2-5, with TRBD2 matching over 12 bases. J lost 8 bases, V lost 4 bases, and 5 bases had no gene match. CDR1 and CDR2 (germline): SGHVS, FQNEAQ. The CDR3 is 14 residues long. This chain's CDR3 is CASSSTSGGGTQYF. CDR3 nucleotide sequence: TGTGCCAGCAGCTCGACTAGCGGGGGAGGCACCCAGTACTTC.

This clonotype came up a few times. The chain links TRBV5-4 to TRBJ2-2, with 11 bases identical to TRBD2. The CDR3 has 16 amino acids. V lost 4 bases to trimming and J lost 4 bases; unmatched junction nucleotides: 6. Germline V gives CDR1 SGHNT, CDR2 YYREEE (reference sequence). Here the CDR3 reads CASSVGTSGSTGELFF. DNA for the CDR3: TGTGCCAGCAGCGTCGGGACTAGCGGAAGCACCGGGGAGCTGTTTTTT.

The chain carries TRBV5-1 and TRBJ2-7, with 12 bases matching TRBD2. In germline, CDR1 is SGHRS, CDR2 YFSETQ. This CDR3 is 14 amino acids long. Trimming at V came to 4 bases and at J to 5 bases, leaving 4 bases not matched to a gene. CDR3 in DNA: TGCGCCAGCAGCCAACGACTAGCGGGAGACGAGCAGTACTTC. Amino acids: CASSQRLAGDEQYF.

A few counts support this clonotype. J is TRBJ1-3 and V is TRBV7-6; 12 bases fit TRBD1. Germline V CDR1 and CDR2: SGHVS, FNYEAQ. The V gene end was trimmed by 4 bases and the J gene end by 8 bases; junction bases not matched to a gene: 12. The CDR3 runs 17 residues. The chain's CDR3 is CASSSLLPGQGADTIYF. In DNA, the CDR3 is TGTGCCAGCAGCTCCCTTCTACCGGGACAGGGGGCTGACACCATATATTTT.

The chain is built from TRBV12-3 or TRBV12-4 and TRBJ2-3; 8 bases are shared with TRBD2. The V and J ends lost 7 bases and 4 bases, in that order; junction bases with no gene match: 10. The CDR3 totals 15 residues. The CDR3 reads CASTMRGVGADTQYF. CDR3 bases: TGTGCCAGCACCATGCGGGGGGTCGGGGCAGATACGCAGTATTTT.

Of note for this clonotype: The junction differs from germline at one of its ends, possibly a read error. This sequence joins TRBV7-2 and TRBJ2-1, with D possibly matching TRBD1 (5 bases). The CDR3 is 13 amino acids. The germline V gene has CDR1 SGHTA and CDR2 FQGNSA. In DNA, the CDR3 is TGTGCCACCAGCCTCACAGGTTACAATGAGCAGTTCTTC. Amino acid sequence: CATSLTGYNEQFF.

This clonotype was counted a few times. V and J are TRBV11-1 and TRBJ2-4; D assignment may be TRBD1 or TRBD2 (5 bases each). Germline V gene data show CDR1 as SGHAT and CDR2 as FQDESV (reference sequence). The CDR3 length is 16 residues. Trimming removed 4 bases at V and 3 bases at J, with 16 bases between. CDR3 coding DNA: TGTGCCAGCAGCTCTAGGGACCGCCGGTTCAAAAACATTCAGTACTTC. This gives the protein CASSSRDRRFKNIQYF.

The chain carries TRBV28 and TRBJ2-5; possibly TRBD1 or TRBD2 for D (6 bases each). The CDR3 has 16 residues. Trimming removed 3 bases from V and 4 bases from J, with 18 bases in between. Germline V CDR1 and CDR2: MDHEN, SYDVKM. CDR3 DNA: TGTGCCAGCAGTTTCCCCTCAGAGGGGGGTCCAGAGACCCAGTACTTC. Protein: CASSFPSEGGPETQYF.

The V and J genes are TRBV21-1 and TRBJ1-3. TRBV21-1 is an annotated pseudogene. The CDR3 sequence is 16 residues long. The CDR3 sequence: CASSKRRGSSGNTIYF. In DNA, the CDR3 is TGTGCCAGCAGCAAACGTCGAGGGAGCTCTGGAAACACCATATATTTT.

The V call is TRBV6-2 or TRBV6-3, the J call TRBJ2-5; D possibly corresponds to TRBD1 (6 bases). The V gene's germline CDR1 is MNHEY and CDR2 SVGEGT. Trimming pared 2 bases from V and 7 bases from J, leaving 17 bases between. There are 15 residues in the CDR3. The CDR3 protein is CASSYPDRSRGTQYF. CDR3 DNA: TGTGCCAGCAGTTACCCGGACCGGTCCAGGGGGACCCAGTACTTC.

This clonotype turned up a few times. V is TRBV10-3 and J is TRBJ2-5; D uncertain. The germline V gene has CDR1 ENHRY and CDR2 SYGVKD. The CDR3 is 12 residues long. Trimming took 8 bases from V and 5 from J, leaving 12 bases between them. CDR3 protein: CAIGSTQETQYF. In DNA, the CDR3 is TGTGCCATCGGCTCAACGCAGGAGACCCAGTACTTC.

The V gene is TRBV20-1, the J gene TRBJ1-5; 9 bases are a match to TRBD1. The germline V gene encodes CDR1 DFQATT and CDR2 SNEGSKA (reference sequence). After removal of 2 bases from V and 6 bases from J, the junction contained 2 bases not matched to a gene. The CDR3 has 13 residues. CDR3 sequence reads: CSARQGQGQPQHF. CDR3 DNA: TGCAGTGCTAGACAGGGACAGGGTCAGCCCCAGCATTTT.

The rearrangement links TRBV4-1 to TRBJ2-1; perhaps D is TRBD1 or TRBD2 (6 bases each). From germline, CDR1 is MGHRA and CDR2 YSYEKL. V was pared by 4 bases and J by 2 bases, with 18 bases between. The CDR3 spans 17 residues. DNA of the CDR3: TGCGCCAGCAGCCGAGTACCGGTGGGGGGCCCCTACAATGAGCAGTTCTTC. Its translation: CASSRVPVGGPYNEQFF.

This clonotype was found a few times. The rearrangement joins TRBV5-1 to TRBJ1-1; D perhaps matches TRBD1 (6 bases). The germline V and J ends were trimmed by 0 bases and 3 bases, with 12 bases remaining between them. The germline gives CDR1 SGHRS, CDR2 YFSETQ. The CDR3 runs 15 residues. For the CDR3, the DNA is TGCGCCAGCAGCTTGGGTTCAGGGGAGCACACTGAAGCTTTCTTT. Translated, it gives CASSLGSGEHTEAFF.

The chain combines TRBV20-1 with TRBJ2-1, with 7 bases aligning to TRBD2. V was clipped by 5 bases and J by 8 bases; unmatched bases: 12. The V gene's germline CDR1 is DFQATT and CDR2 SNEGSKA (reference sequence). The CDR3 spans 14 residues. This chain's CDR3 is CSAGASGRGDEQFF. The CDR3 DNA is TGCAGTGCTGGGGCTAGCGGACGGGGGGATGAGCAGTTCTTC.